The rows below give T cell receptor beta chains drawn from one sample of a study of blood T cells in healthy people across ages. Via MiXCR, TCRdb re-called the 5' RACE reads, giving one row per CDR3 protein. Of more than 650,000 distinct CDR3 sequences in the sample, 22% were seen once. Specimen: blood. The receptors derive from a man aged 65 to 79 in good health. CDR3s include the opening cysteine and the closing phenylalanine or tryptophan. The D gene is left open where the match is weak. The listing skips clone size in some rows; elsewhere it reads once, few, many or a size class.

clone_size j_call v_call d_call cdr3_aa cdr3_nt
. TRBJ2-4 TRBV24-1 . CATSDGAAGWGKNIQYF TGTGCCACCAGTGACGGCGCGGCAGGATGGGGCAAAAACATTCAGTACTTC
. TRBJ2-7 TRBV29-1 . CSVETGHLGEQYF TGCAGCGTTGAAACAGGACACTTGGGCGAGCAGTACTTC
few TRBJ1-3 TRBV4-3 . CASSQVVSGDTIYF TGCGCCAGCAGCCAAGTGGTCTCTGGAGACACCATATATTTT
few TRBJ2-1 TRBV29-1 TRBD2 CSVRLAGGPINEQFF TGCAGCGTCCGACTAGCGGGAGGGCCTATCAATGAGCAGTTCTTC
few TRBJ1-2 TRBV24-1 . CATRGPTGSGYTF TGTGCCACCAGAGGACCAACAGGAAGTGGCTACACCTTC
. TRBJ1-4 TRBV13 TRBD1 CASSDRGQNEKLFF TGTGCCAGCAGCGACAGGGGGCAGAACGAAAAACTGTTTTTT
few TRBJ2-1 TRBV7-3 TRBD2 CASSATSSQYNEQFF TGTGCCAGCAGCGCGACTAGCTCCCAGTACAATGAGCAGTTCTTC
. TRBJ2-6 TRBV5-1 . CASSLGDTTRDNVLTF TGCGCCAGCAGCTTGGGGGACACGACGAGGGACAACGTCCTGACTTTC
few TRBJ2-1 TRBV7-8 . CASSPTDRLAHNEQFF TGTGCCAGCAGCCCCACCGACCGCCTCGCCCACAATGAGCAGTTCTTC
few TRBJ2-4 TRBV27 . CASRAGLVGNIQYF TGTGCCAGCAGGGCCGGACTTGTGGGAAACATTCAGTACTTC
. TRBJ1-5 TRBV29-1 . CSADDAKGNQPQHF TGCAGCGCCGACGACGCGAAGGGCAATCAGCCCCAGCATTTT
few TRBJ1-2 TRBV3-1 . CASSQDWFVTANYGYTF TGTGCCAGCAGCCAAGATTGGTTCGTGACAGCAAACTATGGCTACACCTTC
. TRBJ2-1 TRBV5-1 TRBD2 CASSSPGLAGVVTYNEQFF TGCGCCAGCAGCTCCCCGGGACTAGCGGGAGTAGTAACCTACAATGAGCAGTTCTTC
. TRBJ1-1 TRBV11-3 . CASSLAGSYAEAFF TGTGCCAGCAGCTTAGCAGGCAGTTACGCTGAAGCTTTCTTT
. TRBJ1-2 TRBV7-8 . CASSFGPGVGYGYTF TGTGCCAGCAGCTTCGGCCCAGGGGTGGGCTATGGCTACACCTTC
. TRBJ2-6 TRBV5-1 . CASSDTSGANVLTF TGCGCCAGCAGCGACACCTCTGGGGCCAACGTCCTGACTTTC
. TRBJ2-5 TRBV3-1 TRBD2 CASSQALAVQETQYF TGTGCCAGCAGCCAGGCGCTAGCGGTCCAAGAGACCCAGTACTTC
. TRBJ1-5 TRBV6-6 TRBD1 CASSAQGAVNQPQHF TGTGCCAGCAGTGCACAGGGGGCGGTCAATCAGCCCCAGCATTTT
. TRBJ2-1 TRBV12-3/TRBV12-4 . CASSLGAFYNEQFF TGTGCCAGCAGTTTAGGGGCATTTTACAATGAGCAGTTCTTC
. TRBJ2-7 TRBV18 TRBD1 CASSTGTGGQEQYF TGTGCCAGCTCAACCGGGACAGGGGGTCAAGAGCAGTACTTC
few TRBJ1-2 TRBV12-3/TRBV12-4 TRBD1 CASSPRTGPFYGYTF TGTGCCAGCAGTCCCCGGACAGGGCCTTTTTATGGCTACACCTTC
. TRBJ2-1 TRBV5-1 . CASTSWWQNEQFF TGCGCCAGCACCTCCTGGTGGCAGAATGAGCAGTTCTTC
many TRBJ1-6 TRBV18 . CASSPAAQGVNSPLHF TGTGCCAGCTCACCAGCGGCACAGGGAGTTAATTCACCCCTCCACTTT
many TRBJ2-1 TRBV18 TRBD2 CASSSSGSYNEQFF TGTGCCAGCTCAAGTAGCGGGAGTTACAATGAGCAGTTCTTC
. TRBJ2-1 TRBV6-1 TRBD2 CASSEGTSGADEQFF TGTGCCAGCAGTGAGGGGACTAGCGGGGCCGATGAGCAGTTCTTC
. TRBJ2-1 TRBV12-3/TRBV12-4 TRBD2 CASSPPGLNNEQFF TGTGCCAGCAGTCCCCCGGGACTAAACAATGAGCAGTTCTTC
. TRBJ2-5 TRBV12-3/TRBV12-4 TRBD2 CASKRGGETQYF TGTGCCAGCAAACGGGGAGGGGAGACCCAGTACTTC
. TRBJ1-1 TRBV5-1 TRBD1 CASSYRTGSATEAFF TGCGCCAGCAGCTACCGGACAGGGTCGGCCACTGAAGCTTTCTTT
. TRBJ2-3 TRBV9 TRBD2 CASSGLAGEFDTQYF TGTGCCAGCAGCGGGCTCGCGGGAGAGTTTGATACGCAGTATTTT
once TRBJ1-1 TRBV4-1 . CASSREPGSTEAFF TGCGCCAGCAGCCGGGAACCGGGGAGCACTGAAGCTTTCTTT
. TRBJ2-1 TRBV11-1 . CASSLAQLPTNEQFF TGTGCCAGCAGCTTGGCCCAACTACCCACCAATGAGCAGTTCTTC
. TRBJ2-1 TRBV20-1 . CSARTELSYNEQFF TGCAGTGCTAGGACCGAACTTTCCTACAATGAGCAGTTCTTC
few TRBJ1-1 TRBV29-1 . CSVAGQGAEAFF TGCAGCGTTGCGGGACAAGGGGCTGAAGCTTTCTTT
few TRBJ2-5 TRBV12-3/TRBV12-4 . CATSTGQQETQYF TGTGCCACCTCCACCGGACAGCAAGAGACCCAGTACTTC
. TRBJ2-3 TRBV7-3 TRBD1 CASSALTGGRTDTQYF TGTGCCAGCAGCGCACTGACAGGGGGCCGGACAGATACGCAGTATTTT
many TRBJ2-1 TRBV7-2 TRBD2 CASSLAGVFYNEQFF TGTGCCAGCAGCTTGGCGGGAGTTTTCTACAATGAGCAGTTCTTC